This T cell receptor (beta chain) was found in a study of T cell clones after liver transplantation. Study-wide context: Graft-donor-reactive sequences were compared with third-party-reactive TCRbeta sequences from pre-transplant mixed lymphocyte reactions. Timepoints were pre-transplant, pre-withdrawal, and after withdrawal was completed or failed. Regarding the study as a whole: These preliminary findings come from unstandardized post-transplant sampling times. A significant post-transplant drop in circulating graft-donor-reactive CD4 TCRbeta sequences occurred in most of the 8 subjects.

Only one count was recorded for this clone. Its antigen is not known. The ends lost 4 bases at V and 7 bases at J; junction bases unmatched: 9. CDR3 length equals 14 residues. Germline V gene lookup returns CDR1 ENHRY and CDR2 SYGVKD. This table comes from immunoSEQ multiplex PCR, and its TCRdb copy is limited to in-frame clones, with some not included. The table includes 99,000 or so clones, roughly four fifths detected once. The source of this sequence is a human donor who received a liver transplant. Sequencing was performed on CD4+ T cells from blood, taken before liver transplant. V usage is TRBV10-3 and J usage is TRBJ1-1; 7 nucleotides match TRBD1. CDR3 coding DNA: TGTGCCATCAGTGTCTGGGGGACAGTTCATGAAGCTTTCTTT. Protein: CAISVWGTVHEAFF.